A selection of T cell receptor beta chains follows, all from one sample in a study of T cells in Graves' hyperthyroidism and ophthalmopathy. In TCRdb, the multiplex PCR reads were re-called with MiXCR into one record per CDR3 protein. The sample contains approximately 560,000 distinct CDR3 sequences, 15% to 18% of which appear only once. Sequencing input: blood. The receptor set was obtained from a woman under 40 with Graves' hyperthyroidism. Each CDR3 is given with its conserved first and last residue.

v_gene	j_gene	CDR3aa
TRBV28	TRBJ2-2	CASSRVEFGVTGELFF
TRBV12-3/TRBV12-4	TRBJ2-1	CASNLPGLAGSNEQFF
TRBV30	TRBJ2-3	CAWTRTQGGTDTQYF
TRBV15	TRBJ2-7	CATTGRELGEQYF
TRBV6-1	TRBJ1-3	CVSIEWDLSSGNTIYF
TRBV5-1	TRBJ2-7	CASSLTTSGTFEQYF
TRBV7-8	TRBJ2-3	CASSYASTDTQYF
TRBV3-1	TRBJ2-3	CASSQVVDRWTDTQYF
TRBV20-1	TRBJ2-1	CSAALLADLYNEQFF
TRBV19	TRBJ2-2	CASSTPWGTKHTGELFF
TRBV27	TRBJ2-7	CASRPMLGQGPYEQYF
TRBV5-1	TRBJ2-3	CASRGTQPTDTQYF
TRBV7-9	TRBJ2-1	CASSAGTSGSHREQFF
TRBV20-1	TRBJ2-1	CSAGAPGLAGGIPYNEQFF
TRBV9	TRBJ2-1	CASSSRSGTPNEQFF
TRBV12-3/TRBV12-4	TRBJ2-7	CASSLARAGGVGTYEQYF
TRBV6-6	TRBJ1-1	CASSYSPTGLNTEAFF
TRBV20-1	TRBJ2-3	CSAETGGSTDTQYF
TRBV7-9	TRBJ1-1	CAGEKGNTEAFF
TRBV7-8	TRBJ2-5	CASSLGGEVETQYF
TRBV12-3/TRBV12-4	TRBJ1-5	CASSFRRGNQPQHF
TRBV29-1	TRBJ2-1	CSVEGTSGKNEQFF
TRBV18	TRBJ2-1	CASSPGAGGVVQFF
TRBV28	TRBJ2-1	CASRLRDRNNEQFF
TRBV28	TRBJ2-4	CASSLRGNIQYF
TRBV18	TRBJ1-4	CASSPWTGENEKLFF
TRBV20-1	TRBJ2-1	CSATPDSSYNEQFF
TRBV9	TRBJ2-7	CASSVESETATYEQYF
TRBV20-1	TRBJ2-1	CRISGRGDEQFF
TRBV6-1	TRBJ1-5	CASISGLPGNQPQHF
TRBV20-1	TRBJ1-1	CLDGGTEAFF
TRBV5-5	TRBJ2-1	CASSLGVTRNFSRYNEQFF
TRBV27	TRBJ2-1	CASSLPWENEQFF
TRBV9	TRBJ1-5	CASSMTGHNQPQHF
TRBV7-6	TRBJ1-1	CASSLRQWNTEAFF
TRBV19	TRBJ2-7	CASTGTSWSEQYF
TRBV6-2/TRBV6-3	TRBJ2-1	CASSYSGLAGRLEQFF
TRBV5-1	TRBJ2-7	CASSLAPGLAGEYEQYF
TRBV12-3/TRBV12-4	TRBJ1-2	CAVTGDYGYTF
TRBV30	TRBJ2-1	CAWSVAGRQFF
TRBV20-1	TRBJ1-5	CSARDGQVNQPQHF
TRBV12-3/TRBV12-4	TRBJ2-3	CASSRGQEGTQYF
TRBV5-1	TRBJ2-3	CASSPGTSGRWGADTQYF
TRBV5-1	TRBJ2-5	CASSLLWGAGRETQYF
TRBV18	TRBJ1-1	CASSLQGNVAMNTEAFF
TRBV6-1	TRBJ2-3	CASSRKDTQYF
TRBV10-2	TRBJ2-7	CASGVRNTYEQYF
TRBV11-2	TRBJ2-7	CASSARGEQYF
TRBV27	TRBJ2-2	CASSLTTGELFF
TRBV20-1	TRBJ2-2	CSARTAGSGYTGELFF
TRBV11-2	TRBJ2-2	CASSFSTLAGAGELFF
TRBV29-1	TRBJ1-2	CSVERGSYTF
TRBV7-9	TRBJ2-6	CASSLALTWTF
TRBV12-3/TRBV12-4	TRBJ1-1	CASSSIRGMNTEAFF
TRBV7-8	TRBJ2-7	CASSPRSPSYEQYF